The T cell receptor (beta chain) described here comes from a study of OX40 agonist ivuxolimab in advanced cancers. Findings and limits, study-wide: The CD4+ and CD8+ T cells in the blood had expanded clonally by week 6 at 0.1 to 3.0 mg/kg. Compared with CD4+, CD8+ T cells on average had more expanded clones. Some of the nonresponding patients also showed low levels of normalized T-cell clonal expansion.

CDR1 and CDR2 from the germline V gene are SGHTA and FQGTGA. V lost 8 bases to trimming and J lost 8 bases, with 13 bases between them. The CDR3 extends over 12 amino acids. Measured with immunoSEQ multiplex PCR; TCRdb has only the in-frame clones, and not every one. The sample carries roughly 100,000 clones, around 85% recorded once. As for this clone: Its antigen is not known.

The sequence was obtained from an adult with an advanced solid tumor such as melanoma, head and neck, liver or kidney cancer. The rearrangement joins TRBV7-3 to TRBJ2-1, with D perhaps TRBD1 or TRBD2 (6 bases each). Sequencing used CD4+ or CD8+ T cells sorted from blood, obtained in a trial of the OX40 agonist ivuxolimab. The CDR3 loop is CASSPGAYEQFF. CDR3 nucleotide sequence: TGTGCCAGCTCTCCGGGGGCCTATGAGCAGTTCTTC. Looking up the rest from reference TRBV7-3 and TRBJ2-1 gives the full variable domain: GAGVSQTPSNKVTEKGKYVELRCDPISGHTALYWYRQSLGQGPEFLIYFQGTGAADDSGLPNDRFFAVRPEGSVSTLKIQRTERGDSAVYLCASSPGAYEQFFGPGTRLTVL.